This is a list of T cell receptor beta chains from one sample in a study of CD8 T cell repertoires and HIV-1 epitope variants. These receptors' antigens are unknown. Repertoires were generated with immunoSEQ multiplex PCR, while TCRdb's copy carries only in-frame clones and drops some. The table includes approximately 5,000 clones, about 62% detected once. What was sequenced was cultured CD8+ T cells derived from PBMCs. The origin of the receptors is a male donor with HIV. CDR3s include the opening cysteine and the closing phenylalanine or tryptophan. The D gene is left open where the match is weak. Not all rows give a size; the values are once, few, many and, for expanded clones, a class.

TRBD2	-	TRBV14	TRBJ2-7	TGTGCCAGCAGCCATGCTAGCGGGAGGGCCTTTTACGAGCAGTACTTC	CASSHASGRAFYEQYF
TRBD2	few	TRBV6-5	TRBJ2-5	TGTGCCAGCAGTTCTAGCGGGGGGTCTCAAGAGACCCAGTACTTC	CASSSSGGSQETQYF
-	-	TRBV11-2	TRBJ2-3	TGTGCCAGCAGCTTAAGAACGCCACAATGGGATACGCAGTATTTT	CASSLRTPQWDTQYF
-	-	TRBV19	TRBJ1-4	TGTGCCAGTAGGGGAGGGGGACTTGAAAAACTGTTTTTT	CASRGGGLEKLFF
-	few	TRBV7-3	TRBJ2-2	TGTGCCAGTCAGATAGACGGGGGGAACACCGGGGAGCTGTTTTTT	CASQIDGGNTGELFF
TRBD1	once	TRBV5-1	TRBJ2-2	TGCGCCAGCAGCTGGGGACAGAGTAGCGCGAACACCGGGGAGCTGTTTTTT	CASSWGQSSANTGELFF
TRBD2	-	TRBV5-5	TRBJ2-3	TGTGCCAGCAGCGCCTCATGGGCTAGCGGGGATACGCAGTATTTT	CASSASWASGDTQYF
-	-	TRBV9	TRBJ2-1	TGTGCCAGCAGCCGGGGGACTGAGCAGTTCTTC	CASSRGTEQFF
-	-	TRBV30	TRBJ1-1	TGTGCCTGGAGTGTCGGGGGTAAGTGGACTGAAGCTTTCTTT	CAWSVGGKWTEAFF
-	-	TRBV11-2	TRBJ2-2	TGTGCCAGCAGCTTAGCCCGGAGGACCGGGGAGCTGTTTTTT	CASSLARRTGELFF
-	-	TRBV27	TRBJ2-7	TGTGCCAGCAGTTTAAGAACTTCAGAGACAGGGAGGTGCGAGCAGTACTTC	CASSLRTSETGRCEQYF
-	-	TRBV5-4	TRBJ1-2	TGTGCCAGCAGCCCTCCCGAGGCGGGCTATGGCTACACCTTC	CASSPPEAGYGYTF
TRBD1	few	TRBV28	TRBJ1-5	TGTGCCAGCAGTCGACCGACAGGGGGCTTAGTTGTGCCCCAGCATTTT	CASSRPTGGLVVPQHF
TRBD1	-	TRBV6-1	TRBJ1-1	TGTGCCAGCAGTGAAGCGGGGACAGGGGGCACTGAAGCTTTCTTT	CASSEAGTGGTEAFF
TRBD1	-	TRBV5-6	TRBJ2-1	TGTGCCAGCAGCCAAGGACAGGGGAATGAGCAGTTCTTC	CASSQGQGNEQFF